This TCR beta chain appears in the sequencing data of a study of cytomegalovirus exposure and HLA in healthy donors (dated 2017 in TCRdb). Study-wide context: An earlier analysis of 587 of the donors reported 276 Gb of sequence data and around 100 million unique TCR beta sequences obtained from about 200 million T cells. Roughly 300 gigabases of sequencing data and 70 million to 85 million unique TCR sequences were included in an early release covering over 600 HLA-typed donors. Of the 350 to 400 genotyped donors, approximately 80% fell in the genetic ancestry cluster associated with self-reported Caucasian donors. The study was designed to test whether signatures of past pathogen exposure could be identified by cataloging public T cell receptors. The study profiled the T cell repertoires of some 610 subjects by immunosequencing and related them to cytomegalovirus serostatus. Along with the approximately 600-subject first cohort, a separate validation cohort of approximately 110 different subjects was used. To predict cytomegalovirus infection status, the study combined high-throughput TCR immunosequencing, statistical association of individual TCRs with disease status, and machine learning. A later analysis re-analyzed previously published TCR beta repertoires from 650 to 800 donors and added high-resolution HLA genotyping to study TCR occurrence patterns. Rather than using new phenotypic data, the later analysis identified candidate immune exposures from TCR beta sequences and from how often those sequences occurred across donors. An earlier analysis of approximately 500 of the donors applied high-throughput TCR beta sequencing to assess whether each TCR beta V gene segment acted as functional or pseudogenic. Donor age, sex, ethnicity and CMV serostatus were compiled alongside the repertoire data. Genome-wide SNP genotypes for about three fifths of the 666 donors were used in a later genetic analysis, which treated that subset as a discovery cohort. Every repertoire in the discovery cohort had been generated on one and the same sequencing platform. HLA typing included class I and class II loci at four-digit resolution. Typing coverage varied by locus: about 629-640 donors for A, B, C, DRB1 and DQB1; about 520 for DQA1; over 600 for DPA1; roughly 450 for DPB1. About five DR-DQ haplotypes were handled as single units for association and clustering, since linkage in the cohort was strong. Among 398 genotyped donors of the cohort, an average of approximately 240,000 unique TCR beta nucleotide sequences were sequenced per donor, around a sixth of them non-productive. The paper as a whole reports these results and caveats: A cluster of highly shared sequence variants was judged likely to be a technical artifact of the sequencing pipeline. It was suggested by the authors that the approach could potentially be generalized to other disease states and immunological phenotypes. The earlier analysis of some 540 of the donors excluded roughly 17 rarely observed V segments, including chromosome 9 orphons, because counts were too low. This cohort had only TCR beta chains sequenced, and the lack of alpha or paired-chain data limited which features could be detected. A later analysis reported that several top co-occurrence clusters appeared linked to parvovirus B19, influenza, CMV and Epstein-Barr virus. An earlier analysis of approximately 600 of the donors showed that most TCR beta V segments appeared in productive rearrangements either about 90% or about 30% of the time, which broadly matched IMGT annotations. According to a later analysis, TCR association rates differed among HLA loci, with DRB1 alleles showing the most associated TCRs and HLA-C alleles showing the fewest. In a later analysis, HLA-associated TCR beta chains showed more clonal expansion and lower generation probabilities than non-associated chains that were equally common. In both the original and validation cohorts, the classifier was reported to diagnose cytomegalovirus status with high specificity and sensitivity. Some IMGT-functional V segments, including TRBV6-2 and TRBV6-3, could not be distinguished by the 87-base-pair reads and were therefore excluded. Because some donors lacked HLA typing at each locus, the association tests relied only on the typed subset. Most TCR sequences were seen in very few donors, while some public TCRs were found in many individuals. In a later analysis, 15,000 to 20,000 TCR beta sequences were associated with specific HLA alleles at a false discovery rate of 0.05. Immune exposure information for the cohort was limited to CMV serostatus. According to a later genetic analysis, donors in an Asian-associated ancestry cluster had fewer N-insertions in productive TCRs than the roughly 700-donor mean. When HLA alleles, especially DR and DQ, strongly co-occurred, attributing TCR associations to individual alleles was difficult. Most CMV-associated TCR beta chains appeared to be HLA-restricted in a later analysis, and the HLA associations seemed to be driven largely by CMV exposure. The study listed 164 TCR beta chains as associated with cytomegalovirus. Roughly uniform sequencing depth across donors was assumed in presence/absence analyses, although this assumption may not hold. In vitro tests confirmed that a few of the cytomegalovirus-associated TCR beta chains recognize cytomegalovirus antigens. Linkage disequilibrium might explain the correlated functional status among segregating V segments, but an unknown experimental factor could not be ruled out. A further reported finding was that TCR beta sequences accurately predicted the HLA-A and HLA-B alleles for most subjects in the first cohort. A later genetic analysis associated a missense DCLRE1C variant with V-gene and J-gene trimming of TCR beta chains, and an independent cohort replicated the association.

In the case of this clone: What antigen it recognizes has not been identified. Base-call qualities are not available, and no considerably larger clone is one nucleotide away.

The library was produced with the immunoSEQ multiplex PCR assay. For the multiplex PCR, a mixture combining 60 forward primers for TCR Vbeta segments and 13 reverse primers for TCR Jbeta segments was used. Amplification of the CDR3 region of rearranged TCR beta genes was performed with a multiplex PCR assay on genomic DNA. The Illumina HiSeq System was used to sequence the amplified TCR beta libraries as 87-base-pair reads. The authors' analysis ran thus. Across the 700 or so repertoires, a later analysis counted some 81 million unique TCR beta chains, roughly 11 million of which were shared by at least two donors. Raw reads were error-corrected and collapsed into unique sequences with a nearest-neighbor algorithm that merged closely related sequences to remove PCR and sequencing errors. To assign V, D and J gene segments, CDR3 sequences were aligned to IMGT reference sequences. For a sequence to be retained, a match of at least six nucleotides was required to both a V gene segment and a J gene segment. Rearrangements were called productive when the CDR3 lacked stop codons and stayed in frame with V and J; all others were non-productive. Following IMGT convention, CDR3 was defined as the stretch from the second conserved V-encoded cysteine up to the conserved J-encoded phenylalanine. The earlier analysis of around 640 of the donors excluded sequences that lacked an unambiguous match to a single V gene segment. In an earlier analysis of several hundred of the donors, V segments were called functional above 56.7% productive rearrangements and were called segregating when the between-donor standard deviation exceeded 5%. A statistical classification framework was built to diagnose cytomegalovirus status from the catalog of TCR beta chain sequences. In a later analysis, TCR nucleotide sequences were compared against IMGT/GENE-DB human TR gene sequences so that V and J genes could be assigned. In a later analysis, CDR3 sequences and most-parsimonious VDJ recombination scenarios were assigned using the TCRdist pipeline. A later analysis defined each TCR beta chain by its CDR3 amino acid sequence plus V-gene family, and excluded reads lacking a unique V-gene family. In a later analysis, a few hundred highly shared, low-generation-probability nucleotide sequences were removed to address suspected cross-contamination and a sequencing artifact. For each public chain, a later analysis derived a clonal expansion index from normalized ranks of inferred template counts within each repertoire. In a later analysis, generation probabilities were computed using a VDJ recombination model fitted to out-of-frame rearrangements, and the results were checked against IGoR. Hypergeometric tests were used in a later analysis to score TCR-TCR, TCR-HLA and TCR-CMV co-occurrence, with a repertoire-size bias correction applied to the TCR pairs. To estimate false discovery rates, a later analysis permuted the HLA or CMV assignments 20 times. In a later analysis, co-occurring TCRs were grouped using DBSCAN, with TCRdist sequence similarity added in when clustering inside HLA-allele-positive subsets. Repertoires with fewer than 30,000 or more than 120,000 public chains were left out of co-occurrence clustering, as were a handful of repertoires with anomalous nucleotide sharing. This immuneACCESS table, as held by TCRdb, lists in-frame sequences with V and J called but not all clones. Of the missing ones, under half trace to an unresolved V gene in checked studies; the others have no known cause. V and J calls and clone size are copied from that table; D and trimming were computed from the DNA. Here the sample has roughly 110,000 clones; approximately 70% occur a single time. The ten largest make up roughly 8.4% of the sample.

The CDR3 covers 14 residues, taking in both the cysteine and the phenylalanine. The sequence is cut down to CDR3 DNA, 42 bases in frame from base 1. CDR1 and CDR2 (MNHEY, SMNVEV) derive from the germline V gene (reference sequence). Relative to germline, V is 4 bases shorter and J is 6 bases shorter, with 13 bases between their ends. The cohort was made up of 666 healthy bone marrow donors. Cohort members were all nominally healthy when sampled, although unrecorded immune exposures were likely present. The donor tested CMV seropositive, placing the donor among the 250 to 350 seropositive members of the cohort. Every donor gave a peripheral blood sample, and the peripheral blood mononuclear cells from that sample were used for TCR beta sequencing. The Qiagen DNeasy Blood Extraction Kit was used to extract genomic DNA from the blood cell samples.

The sequence derives from a man aged 25 to 45 in good health and CMV-seropositive. The chain couples TRBV27 to TRBJ1-5; no D gene can be assigned with confidence. What was sequenced was PBMCs. The CDR3 protein is CASSSLKSGQPQHF. Read as DNA, the sequence is TGTGCCAGCAGTTCACTCAAATCCGGTCAGCCCCAGCATTTT.